This is a list of T cell receptor beta chains from one sample in a study of T cell responses to AZD1222 COVID-19 vaccine. Sequenced by immunoSEQ multiplex PCR; TCRdb stores in-frame clones only, minus some. The data contain 100,000 to 150,000 clones, about nine tenths of them singletons. Here the sequenced sample was peripheral blood, taken on day 0 of AZD1222 vaccination. Every receptor here comes from an adult in good health. CDR3s include the opening cysteine and the closing phenylalanine or tryptophan. D genes are given only for firm matches. Rows may omit the clone size; those that give it use once, few, many or a size class.

D gene: TRBD1
clone size: -
V gene: TRBV10-3
CDR3 length: 12
J gene: TRBJ1-1
CDR3 DNA: TGTGCCACCCGGACAGGTAACACTGAAGCTTTCTTT
CDR3 protein: CATRTGNTEAFF

D gene: TRBD2
clone size: -
V gene: TRBV3-1/TRBV3-2
CDR3 length: 14
J gene: TRBJ2-5
CDR3 DNA: TGTGCCAGCACCTCCAGCGGGGGGGTTGGGACCCAGTACTTC
CDR3 protein: CASTSSGGVGTQYF

D gene: -
clone size: -
V gene: TRBV11-2
CDR3 length: 12
J gene: TRBJ1-4
CDR3 DNA: TGTGCCAGCAGCATAGCGGGGGAAAAACTGTTTTTT
CDR3 protein: CASSIAGEKLFF

D gene: -
clone size: once
V gene: TRBV9
CDR3 length: 12
J gene: TRBJ2-1
CDR3 DNA: TGTGCCAGCACCGACGGGGGCAATGAGCAGTTCTTC
CDR3 protein: CASTDGGNEQFF

D gene: -
clone size: -
V gene: TRBV10-1
CDR3 length: 13
J gene: TRBJ1-5
CDR3 DNA: TGCGCCACTTCGGGCCCCCGCTGTCAGCCCCAGCATTTT
CDR3 protein: CATSGPRCQPQHF

D gene: TRBD1
clone size: -
V gene: TRBV2
CDR3 length: 12
J gene: TRBJ2-7
CDR3 DNA: TGTGCCAGCAGCGGACAGGCTTACGAGCAGTACTTC
CDR3 protein: CASSGQAYEQYF

D gene: -
clone size: -
V gene: TRBV5-4
CDR3 length: 16
J gene: TRBJ1-1
CDR3 DNA: TGTGCCAGCAGCCCGGTGCCGGGGGTGGTGAACACTGAAGCTTTCTTT
CDR3 protein: CASSPVPGVVNTEAFF

D gene: TRBD2
clone size: -
V gene: TRBV5-1
CDR3 length: 16
J gene: TRBJ2-1
CDR3 DNA: TGCGCCAGCAGCTCTACTACTAGCGGACCTAACAATGAGCAGTTCTTC
CDR3 protein: CASSSTTSGPNNEQFF

D gene: TRBD1
clone size: -
V gene: TRBV7-2
CDR3 length: 15
J gene: TRBJ1-1
CDR3 DNA: TGTGCCAGCAGCTTAGTAGGACAGGGGGCATCGGAAGCTTTCTTT
CDR3 protein: CASSLVGQGASEAFF

D gene: -
clone size: once
V gene: TRBV19
CDR3 length: 16
J gene: TRBJ1-1
CDR3 DNA: TGTGCCAGTAGTATGTTAAGAGAGGTCATGAACACTGAAGCTTTCTTT
CDR3 protein: CASSMLREVMNTEAFF

D gene: TRBD1
clone size: -
V gene: TRBV28
CDR3 length: 13
J gene: TRBJ1-2
CDR3 DNA: TGTGCCAGCATGGACAGGGGTAACTATGGCTACACCTTC
CDR3 protein: CASMDRGNYGYTF

D gene: TRBD1
clone size: -
V gene: TRBV28
CDR3 length: 16
J gene: TRBJ1-2
CDR3 DNA: TGTGCCAGCAGTTTAGGGGCAGGGGGCCGGGACTATGGCTACACCTTC
CDR3 protein: CASSLGAGGRDYGYTF

D gene: -
clone size: -
V gene: TRBV3-1/TRBV3-2
CDR3 length: 17
J gene: TRBJ2-5
CDR3 DNA: TGTGCCAGCAGCCCAATCACGAAAGGGGGGGCGGGAGAGACCCAGTACTTC
CDR3 protein: CASSPITKGGAGETQYF

D gene: -
clone size: -
V gene: TRBV15
CDR3 length: 16
J gene: TRBJ1-3
CDR3 DNA: TGTGCCACCAGCAGAGATTATAGAGGGGATGGAAACACCATATATTTT
CDR3 protein: CATSRDYRGDGNTIYF

D gene: -
clone size: -
V gene: TRBV5-8
CDR3 length: 14
J gene: TRBJ2-1
CDR3 DNA: TGTGCCAGCAGCCCGGGACCACCCGCCAATGAGCAGTTCTTC
CDR3 protein: CASSPGPPANEQFF

D gene: -
clone size: -
V gene: TRBV7-6
CDR3 length: 16
J gene: TRBJ1-1
CDR3 DNA: TGTGCCAGCAGCTTCGACACGACAGGCATGAACACTGAAGCTTTCTTT
CDR3 protein: CASSFDTTGMNTEAFF

D gene: -
clone size: few
V gene: TRBV2
CDR3 length: 12
J gene: TRBJ1-2
CDR3 DNA: TGTGCCAGCCGGACGGCTAACTATGGCTACACCTTC
CDR3 protein: CASRTANYGYTF

D gene: -
clone size: -
V gene: TRBV27
CDR3 length: 14
J gene: TRBJ2-2
CDR3 DNA: TGTGCCAGCAAATTCTCAGGGCTGTCCGGGGAGCTGTTTTTT
CDR3 protein: CASKFSGLSGELFF

D gene: TRBD1
clone size: -
V gene: TRBV27
CDR3 length: 18
J gene: TRBJ2-5
CDR3 DNA: TGTGCCAGCAGTTTTATCGGGAAAGGGGGCGGAGGACGGGAGACCCAGTACTTC
CDR3 protein: CASSFIGKGGGGRETQYF

D gene: -
clone size: -
V gene: TRBV7-2
CDR3 length: 17
J gene: TRBJ1-6
CDR3 DNA: TGTGCCAGCAGCTTGACCGCGGGGCCGGGGGATAATTCACCCCTCCACTTT
CDR3 protein: CASSLTAGPGDNSPLHF

D gene: TRBD1
clone size: -
V gene: TRBV4-2
CDR3 length: 17
J gene: TRBJ2-1
CDR3 DNA: TGTGCCAGCAGCCAAGAATGGGGACAGGGTTATTCGGATGAGCAGTTCTTC
CDR3 protein: CASSQEWGQGYSDEQFF

D gene: -
clone size: -
V gene: TRBV7-9
CDR3 length: 15
J gene: TRBJ1-5
CDR3 DNA: TGTGCCAGCAGCTTAGAAGAGACAGCCAATCAGCCCCAGCATTTT
CDR3 protein: CASSLEETANQPQHF

D gene: -
clone size: -
V gene: TRBV27
CDR3 length: 15
J gene: TRBJ1-3
CDR3 DNA: TGTGCCAGCAGGGAACAGGGAGCAACTGGAAACACCATATATTTT
CDR3 protein: CASREQGATGNTIYF

D gene: TRBD1
clone size: -
V gene: TRBV11-2
CDR3 length: 17
J gene: TRBJ2-3
CDR3 DNA: TGTGCCAGCAGCTTAGATCGGGGACAGCAGCGGCCAGATACGCAGTATTTT
CDR3 protein: CASSLDRGQQRPDTQYF

D gene: TRBD1
clone size: -
V gene: TRBV5-6
CDR3 length: 17
J gene: TRBJ1-4
CDR3 DNA: TGTGCCAGCAGCTTTGGGACAGGGCTGAGTGGAGATGAAAAACTGTTTTTT
CDR3 protein: CASSFGTGLSGDEKLFF

D gene: -
clone size: -
V gene: TRBV7-8
CDR3 length: 15
J gene: TRBJ1-1
CDR3 DNA: TGTGCCAGCAGCTCAGCCGGGGGGATGAACACTGAAGCTTTCTTT
CDR3 protein: CASSSAGGMNTEAFF

D gene: -
clone size: -
V gene: TRBV20-1
CDR3 length: 11
J gene: TRBJ1-2
CDR3 DNA: TGCAGTGCTCCCGAGGAGGGCGGCTACACCTTC
CDR3 protein: CSAPEEGGYTF

D gene: -
clone size: few
V gene: TRBV3-1/TRBV3-2
CDR3 length: 13
J gene: TRBJ1-1
CDR3 DNA: TGTGCCAGCAGCCAATTTCTTGCAGGGCATGCTTTCTTT
CDR3 protein: CASSQFLAGHAFF

D gene: -
clone size: -
V gene: TRBV2
CDR3 length: 15
J gene: TRBJ1-3
CDR3 DNA: TGTGCCAGCATGGGAAAGGCGTACTCTGGAAACACCATATATTTT
CDR3 protein: CASMGKAYSGNTIYF

D gene: -
clone size: -
V gene: TRBV3-1/TRBV3-2
CDR3 length: 14
J gene: TRBJ2-1
CDR3 DNA: TGTGCCAGCAGCCCGCAAGTGTCCTACAATGAGCAGTTCTTC
CDR3 protein: CASSPQVSYNEQFF

D gene: -
clone size: once
V gene: TRBV5-5
CDR3 length: 12
J gene: TRBJ1-2
CDR3 DNA: TGTGCCAGCAGCCAAGAAAACTATGGCTACACCTTC
CDR3 protein: CASSQENYGYTF

D gene: -
clone size: -
V gene: TRBV6-5
CDR3 length: 15
J gene: TRBJ1-1
CDR3 DNA: TGTGCCAGCTCTGTTTTTGGAGGGACGAACACTGAAGCTTTCTTT
CDR3 protein: CASSVFGGTNTEAFF

D gene: -
clone size: -
V gene: TRBV6-2/TRBV6-3
CDR3 length: 11
J gene: TRBJ1-2
CDR3 DNA: TGTGCCAGCAGTTTGGGAGGAGGCTACACCTTC
CDR3 protein: CASSLGGGYTF

D gene: -
clone size: -
V gene: TRBV4-2
CDR3 length: 18
J gene: TRBJ2-2
CDR3 DNA: TGTGCCAGCAGCCAAGATAGGGTTTGGGGGGAGAACACCGGGGAGCTGTTTTTT
CDR3 protein: CASSQDRVWGENTGELFF

D gene: TRBD1
clone size: -
V gene: TRBV30
CDR3 length: 14
J gene: TRBJ2-1
CDR3 DNA: TGTGCCTGGAGAAGGACAGGGGAGAAAGATGAGCAGTTCTTC
CDR3 protein: CAWRRTGEKDEQFF

D gene: -
clone size: -
V gene: TRBV6-4
CDR3 length: 17
J gene: TRBJ1-1
CDR3 DNA: TGTGCCAGCAGTGACTACAGGGTTCGTGGATCTAACACTGAAGCTTTCTTT
CDR3 protein: CASSDYRVRGSNTEAFF

D gene: -
clone size: -
V gene: TRBV19
CDR3 length: 12
J gene: TRBJ2-1
CDR3 DNA: TGTGCCAGTAGTATGACAGGTTTTGAGCAGTTCTTC
CDR3 protein: CASSMTGFEQFF

D gene: -
clone size: once
V gene: TRBV18
CDR3 length: 18
J gene: TRBJ1-1
CDR3 DNA: TGTGCCAGCTCACCCCAAGCTCCTAAGACACCCAAGAACACTGAAGCTTTCTTT
CDR3 protein: CASSPQAPKTPKNTEAFF

D gene: TRBD1
clone size: -
V gene: TRBV12-3/TRBV12-4
CDR3 length: 13
J gene: TRBJ1-2
CDR3 DNA: TGTGCCAGCAGCCTGGGACAGGGATATGGCTACACCTTC
CDR3 protein: CASSLGQGYGYTF

D gene: -
clone size: -
V gene: TRBV3-1/TRBV3-2
CDR3 length: 15
J gene: TRBJ2-1
CDR3 DNA: TGTGCCAGCAGCCAAGGGGTTAGCTCCTACAATGAGCAGTTCTTC
CDR3 protein: CASSQGVSSYNEQFF

D gene: -
clone size: -
V gene: TRBV27
CDR3 length: 14
J gene: TRBJ1-1
CDR3 DNA: TGTGCCAGCAGTTTAGGGGCAGCAAACACTGAAGCTTTCTTT
CDR3 protein: CASSLGAANTEAFF

D gene: -
clone size: once
V gene: TRBV6-6
CDR3 length: 13
J gene: TRBJ1-1
CDR3 DNA: TGTGCCAGCAGCAGAAATATGGGGACTGAAGCTTTCTTT
CDR3 protein: CASSRNMGTEAFF

D gene: TRBD1
clone size: -
V gene: TRBV2
CDR3 length: 14
J gene: TRBJ1-4
CDR3 DNA: TGTGCCAGCAGTCCCAACAGGGGAGATGAAAAACTGTTTTTT
CDR3 protein: CASSPNRGDEKLFF